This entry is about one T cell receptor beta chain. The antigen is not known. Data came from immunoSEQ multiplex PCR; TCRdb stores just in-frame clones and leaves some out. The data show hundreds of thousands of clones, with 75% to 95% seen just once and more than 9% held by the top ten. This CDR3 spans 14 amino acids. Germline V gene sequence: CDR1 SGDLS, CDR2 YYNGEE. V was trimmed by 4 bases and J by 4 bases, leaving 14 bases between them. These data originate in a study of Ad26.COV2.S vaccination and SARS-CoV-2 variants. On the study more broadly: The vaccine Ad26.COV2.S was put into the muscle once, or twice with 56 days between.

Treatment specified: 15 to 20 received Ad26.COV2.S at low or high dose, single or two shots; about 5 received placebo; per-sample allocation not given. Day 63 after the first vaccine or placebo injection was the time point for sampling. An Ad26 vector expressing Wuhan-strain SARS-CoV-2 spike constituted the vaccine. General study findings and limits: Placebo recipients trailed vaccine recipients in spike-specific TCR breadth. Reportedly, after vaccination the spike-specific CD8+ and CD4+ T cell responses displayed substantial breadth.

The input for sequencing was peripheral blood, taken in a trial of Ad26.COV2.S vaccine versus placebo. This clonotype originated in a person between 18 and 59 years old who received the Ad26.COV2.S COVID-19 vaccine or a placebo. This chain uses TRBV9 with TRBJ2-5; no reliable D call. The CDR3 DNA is TGTGCCAGCAGCCCTGGCCCGCCGGGAGAGACCCAGTACTTC. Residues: CASSPGPPGETQYF.